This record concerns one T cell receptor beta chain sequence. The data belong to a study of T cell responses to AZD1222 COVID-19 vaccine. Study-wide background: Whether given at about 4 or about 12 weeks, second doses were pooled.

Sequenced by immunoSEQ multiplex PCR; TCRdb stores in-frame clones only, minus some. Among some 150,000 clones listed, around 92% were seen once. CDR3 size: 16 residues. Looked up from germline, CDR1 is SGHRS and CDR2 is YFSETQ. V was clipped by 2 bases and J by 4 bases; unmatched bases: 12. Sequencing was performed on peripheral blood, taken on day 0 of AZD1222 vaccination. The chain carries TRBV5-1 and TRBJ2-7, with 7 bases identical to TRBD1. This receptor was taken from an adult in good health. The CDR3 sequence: CASSFFRDSRWYEQYF. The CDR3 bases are TGCGCCAGCAGCTTTTTTCGGGACAGCAGGTGGTACGAGCAGTACTTC.